Each of the 6 T cell receptor beta chains below was sequenced from the same sample in a study of blood T cells in healthy people across ages. Alongside a J-beta primer mix, a sample-barcoded 5' primer served in a second PCR lasting about 7 to 11 cycles. Using its own MiXCR run on the 5' RACE reads, TCRdb lists one record per CDR3 protein. This table has 800,000 to 950,000 distinct CDR3 sequences, about 28% appearing once. This same sample was also part of a study on T cells of mothers and their children.

The source material was blood. These receptors were taken from a middle-aged woman in good health.

This clonotype was detected a few times. V is TRBV3-1 and J is TRBJ2-5; D is possibly TRBD1 (6 bases). The J call could be wrong; TRBJ2-7 is a better fit for the DNA end. Germline CDR1 LGHDT, CDR2 YNNKEL (reference sequence). The CDR3 runs to 15 residues. This CDR3 reads CASSQVNRVGIEQYF. CDR3 in DNA: TGTGCCAGCAGCCAAGTCAACAGGGTGGGGATCGAGCAGTACTTC.

V usage is TRBV3-1 and J usage is TRBJ1-2; D gene unclear. CDR1 is LGHDT and CDR2 is YNNKEL in the germline V gene (reference sequence). V shed 1 base and J shed 3 bases, with 12 bases lying between them. This CDR3 comprises 15 residues. The CDR3 loop reads CASSQVTSSYYGYTF. The CDR3 nucleotides read TGTGCCAGCAGCCAAGTAACCTCCAGCTACTATGGCTACACCTTC.

This clonotype was recorded many times. The J gene is TRBJ2-1, the V gene TRBV29-1; 12 nucleotides line up with TRBD2. Trimming cost V 4 bases and J 4 bases; bases outside gene matches: 11. Germline CDR1 SQVTM, CDR2 ANQGSEA. This CDR3 is built from 17 residues. CDR3 nucleotides: TGCAGCGTTGGCCTAGCGGGGGGGGTCAAAAAGTACAATGAGCAGTTCTTC. This encodes CSVGLAGGVKKYNEQFF.

The rearrangement uses TRBV29-1 and TRBJ1-1, with TRBD1 as a possible D gene (5 bases). The V gene lost 7 bases and the J gene lost 3 bases, with 15 bases spanning the gap. CDR1 is SQVTM and CDR2 is ANQGSEA in the germline V gene. There are 13 residues in the CDR3. CDR3 sequence reads: CSANPTVDTEAFF. Here the CDR3 DNA reads TGCAGCGCAAACCCGACAGTGGACACTGAAGCTTTCTTT.

This rearrangement joins TRBV5-1 to TRBJ2-3; D possibly corresponds to TRBD2 (6 bases). The germline V gene has CDR1 SGHRS and CDR2 YFSETQ. The germline V and J ends were trimmed by 0 bases and 5 bases, with 10 bases remaining between them. The CDR3 is made up of 14 amino acids. The DNA of the CDR3 is TGCGCCAGCAGCTTGGAGCGGGCGGGAGATACGCAGTATTTT. The encoded protein is CASSLERAGDTQYF. The full variable domain, completed using reference TRBV5-1 and TRBJ2-3, is KAGVTQTPRYLIKTRGQQVTLSCSPISGHRSVSWYQQTPGQGLQFLFEYFSETQRNKGNFPGRFSGRQFSNSRSEMNVSTLELGDSALYLCASSLERAGDTQYFGPGTRLTVL.

With regard to this clonotype: Mismatch with germline at one junction end may stem from a read error. The chain recombines TRBV7-2 with TRBJ1-1, with TRBD1 matching 7 bases. This CDR3 is built from 16 residues. CDR1 and CDR2 from the germline V gene are SGHTA and FQGNSA. This CDR3 reads CASGFPPGQLNTEAFF. In nucleotides, the CDR3 is TGTGCCAGCGGCTTCCCTCCGGGACAGCTGAACACTGAAGCTTTCTTT.